This T cell receptor (beta chain) was retrieved from a study of shared T cell receptors in the human thymus. Data came from immunoSEQ multiplex PCR; TCRdb stores just in-frame clones and leaves some out. The sample shows some 640,000 clones, more than 70% of them seen only once. Looked up from germline, CDR1 is SGHRS and CDR2 is YFSETQ. Losses at the gene ends were 2 bases for V and 3 bases for J; bases not matched to a gene: 9. The CDR3 is made up of 17 amino acids. The sample was also reused in another study, on human thymus T cells.

Sequencing used thymocytes. V usage is TRBV5-1 and J usage is TRBJ1-3, with 9 positions matching TRBD1. The TCR sequence derives from a boy younger than two with a congenital heart defect. CDR3 in amino acids: CASSFAGQGSRGNTIYF. CDR3 sequence (DNA): TGCGCCAGCAGCTTCGCCGGACAGGGGTCCCGTGGAAACACCATATATTTT.